A single T cell receptor (beta chain) is shown here with its context. This specimen comes from a study of blood T cell repertoires in COVID-19. The wider study: Acute-phase and convalescent COVID-19 samples originated in the United States, Italy and Spain.

The V and J ends lost 3 bases and 2 bases, in that order; junction bases with no gene match: 6. Germline-derived CDR1 and CDR2 are LGHNT and FRNRAP. The CDR3 spans 15 residues. Data came from immunoSEQ multiplex PCR; TCRdb stores just in-frame clones and leaves some out. The sample carries roughly 53,000 clones, just over 85% recorded once. This rearrangement joins TRBV12-5 to TRBJ2-7, with 8 bases fitting TRBD2. The clonotype comes from a man older than 75 with acute or convalescent COVID-19. Source material: peripheral blood. The CDR3 loop is CASGFETSGPYEQYF. CDR3 DNA sequence: TGTGCTAGTGGTTTTGAAACTAGCGGACCCTACGAGCAGTACTTC.